This is a list of T cell receptor beta chains from one sample in a study of shared clonotypes between healthy human individuals. The data were produced by immunoSEQ multiplex PCR, yet TCRdb's version contains in-frame clones alone and is incomplete. This sample yields 600,000 or so clones, of which about 98% are seen a single time; 0.3% belongs to the top ten. Material: naive CD8+ T cells sorted from blood. Receptors originate from a man in his thirties or forties in good health. Both conserved end residues are part of each CDR3. D genes are given only for firm matches. A row's size may be missing; if present it is once, few, many or a size class.

d_call j_call v_call clone_size cdr3_aa cdr3_nt
TRBD2 TRBJ2-1 TRBV30 NA CAWSGGLGASYNEQFF TGTGCCTGGAGTGGCGGACTAGGTGCCTCCTACAATGAGCAGTTCTTC
TRBD2 TRBJ2-7 TRBV7-9 NA CASSSPPSGTSEYEQYF TGTGCCAGCAGCTCCCCCCCCTCCGGGACTAGCGAGTACGAGCAGTACTTC
TRBD1 TRBJ2-6 TRBV13 NA CASSMTGDRSGANVLTF TGTGCCAGCAGCATGACAGGGGATCGGTCTGGGGCCAACGTCCTGACTTTC
NA TRBJ2-2 TRBV7-9 NA CASSPAAGELFF TGTGCCAGCAGCCCGGCGGCCGGGGAGCTGTTTTTT
NA TRBJ2-2 TRBV5-5 NA CASSLGLYTGELFF TGTGCCAGCAGCTTGGGACTATACACCGGGGAGCTGTTTTTT
TRBD2 TRBJ2-1 TRBV5-8 NA CASSLAPSGRASNEQFF TGTGCCAGCAGCTTGGCCCCAAGCGGGAGGGCGAGTAATGAGCAGTTCTTC
TRBD2 TRBJ2-5 TRBV29-1 NA CSVAASGGLQAETQYF TGCAGCGTTGCGGCTAGCGGAGGGCTACAAGCGGAGACCCAGTACTTC
NA TRBJ2-5 TRBV11-3 NA CASSPRENQETQYF TGTGCCAGCAGCCCCAGGGAGAACCAAGAGACCCAGTACTTC
TRBD2 TRBJ2-1 TRBV27 NA CASAISWGSSGSLLSSYNEQFF TGTGCCAGCGCCATATCTTGGGGATCTAGCGGGAGCTTACTAAGCTCCTACAATGAGCAGTTCTTC
TRBD2 TRBJ2-1 TRBV4-3 NA CASSKETSGGLSSYNEQFF TGCGCCAGCAGCAAAGAGACTAGCGGGGGGCTTAGCTCCTACAATGAGCAGTTCTTC
NA TRBJ2-7 TRBV27 NA CASSLSMGDGDYYEQYF TGTGCCAGCAGTTTATCGATGGGGGACGGAGATTACTACGAGCAGTACTTC
NA TRBJ2-1 TRBV27 NA CASRQVGLYNEQFF TGTGCCAGCAGGCAAGTGGGCCTCTACAATGAGCAGTTCTTC
NA TRBJ1-1 TRBV5-4 NA CASSSARNTEAFF TGTGCCAGCAGCTCAGCCCGGAACACTGAAGCTTTCTTT
NA TRBJ1-1 TRBV18 NA CASSHKDVPTEAFF TGTGCCAGCTCACACAAGGACGTCCCCACTGAAGCTTTCTTT
TRBD1 TRBJ2-1 TRBV11-2 NA CASSLGRQGVNEQFF TGTGCCAGCAGCTTAGGTCGTCAGGGGGTCAATGAGCAGTTCTTC
NA TRBJ2-3 TRBV7-2 NA CASSFRQGWGSTDTQYF TGTGCCAGCAGCTTTAGGCAGGGATGGGGTAGCACAGATACGCAGTATTTT
NA TRBJ2-5 TRBV6-5 NA CASSFKPQAPPETQYF TGTGCCAGCAGTTTCAAACCACAGGCCCCTCCGGAGACCCAGTACTTC
TRBD1 TRBJ2-7 TRBV7-9 once CASSLAQGAINEQYF TGTGCCAGCAGCTTAGCACAGGGGGCGATTAACGAGCAGTACTTC
NA TRBJ2-7 TRBV5-6 once CASSLRAGRYEQYF TGTGCCAGCAGCTTGAGGGCAGGGCGCTACGAGCAGTACTTC
NA TRBJ2-2 TRBV7-9 few CASSLVGNTGELFF TGTGCCAGCAGCTTAGTAGGAAACACCGGGGAGCTGTTTTTT
NA TRBJ1-2 TRBV2 NA CASSELDKRHYGYTF TGTGCCAGCAGTGAGTTAGATAAAAGGCACTATGGCTACACCTTC
TRBD1 TRBJ1-1 TRBV5-1 NA CASSLTGDYTEAFF TGCGCCAGCAGCTTAACAGGGGATTACACTGAAGCTTTCTTT
NA TRBJ1-5 TRBV28 NA CASSPGLTGRDDGQPQHF TGTGCCAGCAGTCCCGGGCTTACTGGCAGGGATGACGGGCAGCCCCAGCATTTT
NA TRBJ2-7 TRBV7-9 NA CASSWDSSYEQYF TGTGCCAGCAGCTGGGACTCCTCCTACGAGCAGTACTTC
NA TRBJ1-2 TRBV15 NA CATSPRSLDGYTF TGTGCCACCAGCCCCCGTTCCTTAGACGGCTACACCTTC
NA TRBJ1-1 TRBV9 NA CASSEGNTEAFF TGTGCCAGCAGCGAAGGTAACACTGAAGCTTTCTTT
NA TRBJ2-3 TRBV7-9 NA CASSLEGRTDTQYF TGTGCCAGCAGCCTAGAAGGTCGCACAGATACGCAGTATTTT
TRBD1 TRBJ1-1 TRBV7-9 NA CASRGGTGGTEAFF TGTGCCAGCAGGGGCGGGACAGGGGGCACTGAAGCTTTCTTT